This T cell receptor beta chain was captured by sequencing in a study of identifying expanded T cells in peripheral blood. Overall study results and limits: Clone count variance between roughly 2-week samples rose with total template count.

Produced via immunoSEQ multiplex PCR; TCRdb's table is partial and in-frame only. In the table there are 80,000 to 90,000 clones, 89% of which are singletons. Comments on this clone: Its target is not known.

V trimming: 5 bases; J trimming: 7 bases; junction bases outside the gene matches: 11. This CDR3 contains 15 residues. In germline, CDR1 is MNHEY, CDR2 SVGAGI. The rearrangement links TRBV6-5 to TRBJ2-3; TRBD1 aligns across 8 bases. The sample comprised blood. The receptor comes from a person aged 18-70 years in good health. The CDR3 coding sequence is TGTGCCAGCAGTCAGGGGGCTGGAGACATTTATACGCAGTATTTT. It codes for CASSQGAGDIYTQYF.